The rows below give T cell receptor beta chains drawn from one sample of a study of blood T cell repertoires in COVID-19. Sequenced by immunoSEQ multiplex PCR; TCRdb stores in-frame clones only, minus some. The sample shows 250,000 to 300,000 clones, 70% to 90% of them seen only once. The sample was peripheral blood. The receptor set was obtained from a woman in her 70s with COVID-19, enrolled during active disease. CDR3s include the opening cysteine and the closing phenylalanine or tryptophan. D genes are given only for firm matches. Where a row states a size, it is once, few, many or the class of an expanded clone; other rows omit it.

abundance,v_gene,j_gene,d_gene,CDR3nt,CDR3aa
.,TRBV27,TRBJ1-2,.,TGTGCCAGCAGGGAGGATGGTACTAGGTCTTATGGCTACACCTTC,CASREDGTRSYGYTF
few,TRBV19,TRBJ2-3,.,TGTGCCAGTAGTATGCAAGGGGCTCTCGAGGCCGTAGATACGCAGTATTTT,CASSMQGALEAVDTQYF
.,TRBV2,TRBJ2-3,.,TGTGCCAGCGGAGGTAGGGGGACCACAGATACGCAGTATTTT,CASGGRGTTDTQYF
.,TRBV29-1,TRBJ1-1,TRBD1,TGCAGCGTTGAAGAGGTGGGGACAGGGTTGGGCACTGAAGCTTTCTTT,CSVEEVGTGLGTEAFF
.,TRBV27,TRBJ2-1,TRBD1,TGTGCCAGCGGCTGGGGACAGAACCCCAATGAGCAGTTCTTC,CASGWGQNPNEQFF
.,TRBV11-2,TRBJ1-2,.,TGTGCCAGCAGCTCAGGGTCCTATGGCTACACCTTC,CASSSGSYGYTF
.,TRBV5-6,TRBJ1-2,TRBD1,TGTGCCAGCAGCTTGAGGCAGGGGGACCCCTATGGCTACACCTTC,CASSLRQGDPYGYTF
.,TRBV7-6,TRBJ2-1,.,TGTGCCAGCAGCTTAGGTCTAGGTTCTTACAATGAGCAGTTCTTC,CASSLGLGSYNEQFF
.,TRBV4-2,TRBJ2-1,.,TGTGCCAGCAGCCAAGGTCTGATCGGGTACAATGAGCAGTTCTTC,CASSQGLIGYNEQFF
.,TRBV27,TRBJ1-6,.,TGTGCCAGCAGTTCCTACAGGGAAGGAACGGAGCCACCCCTCCACTTT,CASSSYREGTEPPLHF
.,TRBV18,TRBJ1-1,.,TGTGCCAGCTCACCGCTGGGGGCAGGACTTGAAGCTTTCTTT,CASSPLGAGLEAFF
.,TRBV18,TRBJ1-2,TRBD1,TGTGCCAGCTCACCTCGGGGACAGGGGGACTATGGCTACACCTTC,CASSPRGQGDYGYTF
.,TRBV5-1,TRBJ2-1,TRBD1,TGCGCCAGCAGTCCGGCGCCGGGACAGGCCAACAATGAGCAGTTCTTC,CASSPAPGQANNEQFF
.,TRBV7-2,TRBJ1-6,.,TGTGCCAGCAGCTTAGCTGGGCTCCGGGGTAACAATTCACCCCTCCACTTT,CASSLAGLRGNNSPLHF
.,TRBV19,TRBJ1-1,TRBD1,TGTGCCAGTAGGCCGGACAGGGATAGCACTGAAGCTTTCTTT,CASRPDRDSTEAFF
.,TRBV28,TRBJ2-5,TRBD2,TGTGCCAGCAGTTTAGCGGGGGTCCCCCCCCAGTACTTC,CASSLAGVPPQYF
few,TRBV30,TRBJ2-1,TRBD2,TGTGCCTGGAGCACCGGGACTAGCGGGGGGGCCGGGCAGTTCTTC,CAWSTGTSGGAGQFF
.,TRBV7-8,TRBJ2-3,.,TGTGCCAGCAGTCGCCCATTAGAGGGGGGCACAGATACGCAGTATTTT,CASSRPLEGGTDTQYF
.,TRBV19,TRBJ2-3,.,TGTGCCAGTACCCCCATCGCAGGCGCAGATACGCAGTATTTT,CASTPIAGADTQYF
.,TRBV5-1,TRBJ2-7,TRBD1,TGCGCCAGCAGCTTGGGGCTACAGGGGCCCTACGAGCAGTACTTC,CASSLGLQGPYEQYF
.,TRBV15,TRBJ1-4,.,TGTGCCACCAGCAGAGATGATTTACAGACCCGGGGTATCGAAAAACTGTTTTTT,CATSRDDLQTRGIEKLFF
.,TRBV29-1,TRBJ1-4,TRBD1,TGCAGCGTAAACACCGGGACAGGGAATAGAAAACTGTTTTTT,CSVNTGTGNRKLFF
medium-sized,TRBV2,TRBJ1-6,.,TGTGCCAGCACCCCTTGGCCTTCACCCCTCCACTTT,CASTPWPSPLHF
.,TRBV2,TRBJ2-6,.,TGTGCCAGCAACCCAGTCATAGGGGCCAACGTCCTGACTTTC,CASNPVIGANVLTF
once,TRBV9,TRBJ1-3,.,TGTGCCAGCAGCCCCACTCAAGCGAGCTCTGGAAACACCATATATTTT,CASSPTQASSGNTIYF
once,TRBV5-6,TRBJ2-7,TRBD1,TGTGCCAGCAGCCCGGGACAGGGACCCTACGAGCAGTACTTC,CASSPGQGPYEQYF
.,TRBV5-4,TRBJ2-7,.,TGTGCCAGCAGCTTTTACTACGAGCAGTACTTC,CASSFYYEQYF